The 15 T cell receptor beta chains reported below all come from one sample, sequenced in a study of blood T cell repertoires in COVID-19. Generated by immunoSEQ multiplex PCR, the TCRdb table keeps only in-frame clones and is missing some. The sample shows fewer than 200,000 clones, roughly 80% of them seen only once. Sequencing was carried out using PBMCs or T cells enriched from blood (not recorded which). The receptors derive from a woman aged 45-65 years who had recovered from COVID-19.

The chain's CDR3 is CASSLVYENTIYF. As DNA, the CDR3 is TGCGCCAGCAGCTTGGTCTACGAAAACACCATATATTTT. The V call is TRBV5-1, the J call TRBJ1-3, with no clear D. This CDR3 has 13 amino acids. CDR1 and CDR2 from the germline V gene are SGHRS and YFSETQ. V lost 0 bases and J 6 bases, leaving 7 bases between the germline ends.

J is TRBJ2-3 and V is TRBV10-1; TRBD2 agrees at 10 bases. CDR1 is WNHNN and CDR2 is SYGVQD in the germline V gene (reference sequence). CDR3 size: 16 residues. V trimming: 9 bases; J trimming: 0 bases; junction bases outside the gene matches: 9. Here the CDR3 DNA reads TGCGCCAGGAATCGAAAGCGGGAGGGTAGCACAGATACGCAGTATTTT. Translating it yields CARNRKREGSTDTQYF.

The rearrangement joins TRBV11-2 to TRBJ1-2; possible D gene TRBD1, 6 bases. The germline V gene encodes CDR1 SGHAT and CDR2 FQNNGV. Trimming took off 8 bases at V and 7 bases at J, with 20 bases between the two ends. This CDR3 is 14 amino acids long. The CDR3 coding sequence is TGTGCCAGCCAACGTCCAACGTGGGACACTGGCTACACCTTC. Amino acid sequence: CASQRPTWDTGYTF.

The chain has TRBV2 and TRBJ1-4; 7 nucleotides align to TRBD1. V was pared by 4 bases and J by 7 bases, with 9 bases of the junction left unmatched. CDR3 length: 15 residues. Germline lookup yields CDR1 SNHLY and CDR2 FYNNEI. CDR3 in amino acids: CASSGRRGRSEKLFF. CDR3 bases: TGTGCCAGCAGTGGACGGAGGGGGCGAAGTGAAAAACTGTTTTTT.

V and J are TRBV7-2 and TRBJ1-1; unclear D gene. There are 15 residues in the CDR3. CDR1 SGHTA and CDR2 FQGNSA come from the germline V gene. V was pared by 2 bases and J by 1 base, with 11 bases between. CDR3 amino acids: CASSLIAATNTEAFF. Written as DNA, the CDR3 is TGTGCCAGCAGCTTAATCGCCGCTACGAACACTGAAGCTTTCTTT.

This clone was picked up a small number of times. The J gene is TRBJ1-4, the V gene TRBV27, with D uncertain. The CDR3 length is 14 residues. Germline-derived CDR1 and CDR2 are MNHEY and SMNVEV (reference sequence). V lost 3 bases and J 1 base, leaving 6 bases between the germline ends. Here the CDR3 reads CASSFRGTNEKLFF. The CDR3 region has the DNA TGTGCCAGCAGTTTTCGAGGAACTAATGAAAAACTGTTTTTT.

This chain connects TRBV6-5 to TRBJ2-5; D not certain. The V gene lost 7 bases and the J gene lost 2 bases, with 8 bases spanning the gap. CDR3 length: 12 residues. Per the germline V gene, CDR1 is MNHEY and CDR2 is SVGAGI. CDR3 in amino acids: CASTIAQETQYF. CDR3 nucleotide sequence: TGTGCCAGCACTATAGCACAAGAGACCCAGTACTTC.

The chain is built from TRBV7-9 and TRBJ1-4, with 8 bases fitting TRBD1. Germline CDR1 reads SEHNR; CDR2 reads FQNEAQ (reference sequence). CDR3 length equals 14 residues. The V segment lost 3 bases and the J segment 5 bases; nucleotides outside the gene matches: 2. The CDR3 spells CASSFGQGNEKLFF. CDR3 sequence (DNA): TGTGCCAGCAGCTTCGGACAGGGCAATGAAAAACTGTTTTTT.

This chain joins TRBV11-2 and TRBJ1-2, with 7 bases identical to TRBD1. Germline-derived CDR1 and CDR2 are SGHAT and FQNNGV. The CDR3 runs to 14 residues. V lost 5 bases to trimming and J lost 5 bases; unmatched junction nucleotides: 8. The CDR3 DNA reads TGTGCCAGCAGCCCTGGCAGGGGGTGGTATGGCTACACCTTC. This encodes CASSPGRGWYGYTF. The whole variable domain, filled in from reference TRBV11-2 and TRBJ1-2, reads EAGVAQSPRYKIIEKRQSVAFWCNPISGHATLYWYQQILGQGPKLLIQFQNNGVVDDSQLPKDRFSAERLKGVDSTLKIQPAKLEDSAVYLCASSPGRGWYGYTFGSGTRLTVV.

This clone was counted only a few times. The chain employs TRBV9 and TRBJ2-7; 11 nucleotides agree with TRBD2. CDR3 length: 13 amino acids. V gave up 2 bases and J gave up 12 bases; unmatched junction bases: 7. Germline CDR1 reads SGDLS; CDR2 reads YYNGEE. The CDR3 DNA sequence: TGTGCCAGCAGCGTGTCGACTAGCGGGGATCTGTACGTC. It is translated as CASSVSTSGDLYV.

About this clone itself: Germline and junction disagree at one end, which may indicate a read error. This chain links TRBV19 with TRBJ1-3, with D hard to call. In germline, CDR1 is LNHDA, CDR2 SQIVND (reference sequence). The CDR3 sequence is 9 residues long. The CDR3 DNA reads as TGTGCCAGTAGTATAGAGGGCCTTTTT. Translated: CASSIEGLF.

In DNA, the CDR3 is TGTGCCAGCTCACCACCCGCAGATACGCAGTATTTT. Translation: CASSPPADTQYF. The chain carries TRBV18 and TRBJ2-3, with D unclear. Trimming left V 0 bases short and J 4 bases short, with 2 bases between. CDR3 length: 12 amino acids. Germline V gene sequence: CDR1 KGHSH, CDR2 LQKENI.

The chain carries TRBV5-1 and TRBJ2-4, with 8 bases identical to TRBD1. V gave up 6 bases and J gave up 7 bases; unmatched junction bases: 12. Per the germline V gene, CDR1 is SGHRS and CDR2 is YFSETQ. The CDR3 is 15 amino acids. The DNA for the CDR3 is TGCGCCAGCAATAAATGGACAGGGACGAGGAACATTCAGTACTTC. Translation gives CASNKWTGTRNIQYF.

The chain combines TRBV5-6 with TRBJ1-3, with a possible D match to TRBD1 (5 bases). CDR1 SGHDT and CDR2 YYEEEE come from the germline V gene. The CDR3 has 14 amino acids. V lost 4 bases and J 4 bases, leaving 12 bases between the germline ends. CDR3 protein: CASSPWTRGNTIYF. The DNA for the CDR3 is TGTGCCAGCAGCCCTTGGACACGGGGAAACACCATATATTTT.

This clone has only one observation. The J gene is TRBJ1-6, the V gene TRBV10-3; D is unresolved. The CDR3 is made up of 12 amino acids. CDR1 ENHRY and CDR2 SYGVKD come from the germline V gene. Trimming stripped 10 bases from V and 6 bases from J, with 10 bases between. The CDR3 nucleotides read TGTGCCACAGGCCTCGGTAATTCACCCCTCCACTTT. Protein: CATGLGNSPLHF.